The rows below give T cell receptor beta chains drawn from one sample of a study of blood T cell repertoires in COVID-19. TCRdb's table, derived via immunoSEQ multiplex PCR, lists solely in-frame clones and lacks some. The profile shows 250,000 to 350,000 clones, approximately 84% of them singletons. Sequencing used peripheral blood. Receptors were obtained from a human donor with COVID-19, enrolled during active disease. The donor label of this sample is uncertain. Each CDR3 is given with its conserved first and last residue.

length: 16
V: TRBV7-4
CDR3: CASSRDSGATNEKLFF

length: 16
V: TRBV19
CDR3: CASSRDRASGANVLTF

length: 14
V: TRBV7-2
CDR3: CASSPASGSYEQYF

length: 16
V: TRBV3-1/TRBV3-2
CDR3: CASSQENHRDGSPLHF

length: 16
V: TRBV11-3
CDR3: CASSAVSGRARCEQYF

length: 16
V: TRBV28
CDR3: CASSAIGTGAKNIQYF

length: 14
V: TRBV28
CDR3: CASSLGDRDYEQYF

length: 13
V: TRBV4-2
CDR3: CASSQDGAVGYTF

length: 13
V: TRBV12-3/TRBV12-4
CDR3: CASSEGQAQPQHF

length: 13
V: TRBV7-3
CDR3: CASSFGTGGEAFF

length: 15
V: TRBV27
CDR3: CASRETGQLYQPQHF

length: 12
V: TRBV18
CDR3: CASSPGGEEAFF

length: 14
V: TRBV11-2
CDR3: CASSLTGGGGTIYF

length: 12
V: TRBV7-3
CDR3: CASSSYDGEQYF

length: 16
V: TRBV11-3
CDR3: CASSRGTSGGKETQYF

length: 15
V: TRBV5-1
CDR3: CASSDGGNQYGEAFF

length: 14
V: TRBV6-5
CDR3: CASTKAGGPGEQFF

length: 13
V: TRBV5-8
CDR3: CASTREGYNEQFF

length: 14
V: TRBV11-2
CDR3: CASSLRSGSYEQYF

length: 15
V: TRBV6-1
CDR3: CASSEAEAGSIGYTF

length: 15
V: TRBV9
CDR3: CASSASAVFLETQYF

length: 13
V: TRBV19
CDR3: CASSMQGNTEAFF

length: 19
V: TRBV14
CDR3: CASSQVSLAGGWGYNEQFF

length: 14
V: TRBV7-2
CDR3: CASSLAPGSPEAFF

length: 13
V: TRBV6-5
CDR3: CASSLGQHYEQYF

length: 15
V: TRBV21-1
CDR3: CASSKKVRAYYEQYF

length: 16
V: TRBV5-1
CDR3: CASSLNIGVSTDTQYF

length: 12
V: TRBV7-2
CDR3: CASSFGQDTQYF

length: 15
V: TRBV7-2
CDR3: CASSLTWGLVYEQYF

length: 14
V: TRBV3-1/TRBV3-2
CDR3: CASSQELISYEQYF

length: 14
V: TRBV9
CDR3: CASSPQGPRTEAFF

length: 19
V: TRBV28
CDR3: CASSLAGGQGRVGSYEQYF

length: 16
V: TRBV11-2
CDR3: CASSRRGAGGINEQFF

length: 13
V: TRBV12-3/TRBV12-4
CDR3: CASSLPDRAGYTF

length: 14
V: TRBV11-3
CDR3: CASSLTSGTETQYF

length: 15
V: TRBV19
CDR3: CASSIRGLPNNEQFF

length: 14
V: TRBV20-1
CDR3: CSASSAGGNSPLHF

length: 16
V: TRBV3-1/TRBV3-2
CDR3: CASSQDLGAFNYGYTF

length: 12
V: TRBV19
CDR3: CASSPGGNTIYF

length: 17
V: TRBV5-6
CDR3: CASSSLLPLYSSYGYTF

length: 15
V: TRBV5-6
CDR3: CASSLQGVMLGGYTF

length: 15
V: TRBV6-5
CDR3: CASSYGGTSYNEQFF

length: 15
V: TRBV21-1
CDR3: CASSKGTGGKETQYF

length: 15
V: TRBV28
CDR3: CASSFPRRENSPLHF

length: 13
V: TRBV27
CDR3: CASSFYNGNEQFF

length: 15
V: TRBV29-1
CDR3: CSVTVQGPPNAEAFF

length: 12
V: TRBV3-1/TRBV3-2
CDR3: CASSLGNSPLHF

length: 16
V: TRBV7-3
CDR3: CASTLNGLALGDEQFF

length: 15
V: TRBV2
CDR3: CASKTGDLTNEKLFF

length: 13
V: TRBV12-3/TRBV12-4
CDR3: CASSADRVTEAFF

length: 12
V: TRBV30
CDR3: CAKTGGAFGYTF

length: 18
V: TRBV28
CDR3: CASSLAGVGSWGNQPQHF

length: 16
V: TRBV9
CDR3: CASSQHRDRGTAGYTF

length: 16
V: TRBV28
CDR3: CASSSLRQGPYNEQFF